This TCR beta chain was sequenced in a study of beta chain features in type 1 diabetes (dated by TCRdb to the late 2010s). Study-wide context: Patients and healthy donors did not differ in mean age, gender distribution, total cell number or subset yield. A total of around 100 million sorted cells were examined across all samples, and RNA yield correlated strongly with the number of cells per subset. The study compared TCRB repertoires of sorted circulating CD4+ T cell subsets between recently diagnosed type 1 diabetes patients and matched healthy donors. Regulatory and stem cell-like memory subsets were isolated from only 8 patients and roughly 8 healthy donors, whereas naive and central memory subsets came from all 30 or so donors.

The entire isolated RNA was reverse transcribed using the High Capacity cDNA Reverse Transcription Kit, and thus expressed TCRB transcripts were sequenced. Naive, central memory and regulatory T cell samples underwent deep immunoSEQ sequencing, averaging around 3.7 million total reads per sample. Sorted cells were lysed in RLT buffer and RNA was extracted with DNase-treated RNeasy Micro or Mini kits, depending on cell number. To prevent cross-contamination, every cell subset was processed on its own, while patient and healthy donor samples were processed together. TCRB sequences were amplified from cDNA with the immunoSEQ multiplex PCR, producing 87-bp fragments spanning the CDR3 region. The amplicons were sequenced using the Illumina HiSeq platform. The study's processing was this. Synthetic template baselines were used to correct PCR bias computationally, reads within Hamming distance 2 were collapsed together, and singletons that could not be merged were discarded. By aligning reads against IMGT, V, D and J genes, CDR3 length, and insertions or deletions at six rearrangement sites were assigned. Clonotype counts were normalized to sorted cell number within each subset before computing true diversity and Gini coefficients with the tcR R package. The overlap coefficient, calculated on TCRB nucleotide sequences, was used to measure repertoire sharing. As stored in TCRdb, this immuneACCESS dataset retains in-frame rearrangements with V and J assigned. A fraction of the clones does not appear; measured against another copy, unresolved V genes explain less than half of the discrepancy, and the remainder lacks a known reason. That table is the source of V, J and clone size, and D and trimming were worked out from the DNA. This sample is represented by 95,000 to 110,000 clones; roughly 28% of them were singletons. The top ten hold roughly 0.58% of the sample.

From each donor, a single peripheral blood sample of 100 to 150 mL on average was drawn into heparinised tubes. Using a panel that included CD45RO, CCR7, CD25, CD127, CD95 and CD27, naive, central memory, regulatory and stem cell-like memory CD4+ T cells were sorted on a BD FACSAria II. Every sorted population had a purity above 95%. PBMCs were separated immediately by Lymphoprep density gradient centrifugation and were stained directly, without being cultured. So that batch effects would be minimized, each experiment stained and sorted samples in pairs, pairing one healthy donor with one patient. This clone has a handful of counts. This clone's antigen is unknown. Qualities for individual bases were not recorded, and no much larger clone is one base off. Results the study describes overall, beyond this receptor: Shorter templates might have been favored by PCR, but patient and control samples were amplified and corrected together, so both groups would have been affected equally by any skew. At VDJ recombination sites, type 1 diabetes patients had fewer insertions and more deleted nucleotides, which implies abnormalities in thymic rearrangement. Because small numbers of individuals were included in the HLA sub-analyses, any influence of HLA type on TCRB rearrangement was left unresolved. The naive, central memory and regulatory TCRB repertoires appeared to resemble one another more closely among patients than among healthy donors. Sequencing cDNA rather than genomic DNA could over-represent highly expressing activated cells, although activation and CD3 levels did not differ between groups. In all four CD4+ subsets, TCRB CDR3 length was moderately but significantly shorter in type 1 diabetes patients.

In the germline V gene (reference sequence), CDR1 corresponds to LNHDA and CDR2 to SQIVND. The CDR3 goes from the cysteine to the phenylalanine over 14 residues. Just the 42-base CDR3 DNA is kept, in frame starting at base 1. V and J lose 5 bases and 0 bases, and a span of 9 bases separates them. The TCR sequence derives from a woman aged 18-35 years with type 1 diabetes. Sequenced input: central memory CD4+ T cells from blood. Recombination linked TRBV19 to TRBJ2-3; no D gene call is confident. The DNA is TGTGCCAGTAGTTGGCAGGCCAGCACAGATACGCAGTATTTT. It translates to CASSWQASTDTQYF.